This T cell receptor beta chain was captured by sequencing in a study of CD8 T cell repertoires and HIV-1 epitope variants. Study-wide background: Enriched T cells were co-cultured with equal autologous T cell-negative cells.

Study outcomes and limitations: Under ten antigen-specific TCR beta clonotypes were found; about 6 seemed cross-reactive to variants.

Assay: immunoSEQ multiplex PCR; the TCRdb copy retains only in-frame clones and omits some. This table holds a few thousand clones, less than 70% found once. This clone turned up a few times. Its antigen is not identified. V lost 6 bases, J lost 4 bases, and 13 bases lay in between. This CDR3 is 14 amino acids long. The germline CDR1 and CDR2 sequences are SGHDT and YYEEEE. The chain carries TRBV5-6 and TRBJ2-2; D is perhaps TRBD2 (6 bases). The TCR comes from a male donor with HIV. The sequencing sample was made of cultured CD8+ T cells derived from PBMCs. The CDR3 region has the DNA TGTGCCAGCACCTGGGGGGAGTCCACCGGGGAGCTGTTTTTT. Amino acid sequence: CASTWGESTGELFF.